What follows are 4 T cell receptor beta chains derived from one specimen sequenced in a study of T cells in Graves' hyperthyroidism and ophthalmopathy. Amplification of TCR beta CDR3 regions used RNA as the template. A first-round RT-PCR of the TCR CDR3 used the HTBI primer set. TCRdb reprocessed the multiplex PCR reads with MiXCR, giving one entry per CDR3 protein. Here the sample spans 370,000 or so distinct CDR3 sequences, approximately 13% being singletons. Input material: blood. These receptors originate from a man aged 25-40 years with Graves' hyperthyroidism that later progressed to Graves' ophthalmopathy.

This clonotype was picked up many times. This chain uses TRBV7-9 with TRBJ2-1; TRBD2 aligns across 11 bases. Germline CDR1 is SEHNR and CDR2 is FQNEAQ (reference sequence). With 5 bases clipped from V and 4 bases from J, the junction kept 4 bases outside the gene matches. This CDR3 has 15 amino acids. DNA of the CDR3: TGTGCCAGCAGCCAGACTAGCGGGGTTTACAATGAGCAGTTCTTC. This encodes CASSQTSGVYNEQFF.

This clonotype has ten or more counts. This chain uses TRBV28 with TRBJ2-5; 13 bases agree with TRBD2. The CDR3 length is 18 residues. Germline V lookup: CDR1 MDHEN, CDR2 SYDVKM. V was clipped by 1 base and J by 5 bases; unmatched bases: 10. The CDR3 is CASSLSTSGGAGLETQYF. The CDR3 coding sequence is TGTGCCAGCAGTTTATCAACTAGCGGGGGGGCCGGGTTGGAGACCCAGTACTTC.

This clonotype was seen many times. The chain joins TRBV30 to TRBJ1-4; D is uncertain. V shed 1 base and J shed 5 bases, with 8 bases lying between them. Germline CDR1 reads GTSNPN; CDR2 reads SVGIG (reference sequence). The CDR3 has 13 amino acids. As DNA, the CDR3 is TGTGCCTGGAGTGATAGGTACAATGAAAAACTGTTTTTT. Encoded protein: CAWSDRYNEKLFF.

This rearrangement joins TRBV7-9 to TRBJ2-1; 7 positions agree with TRBD2. There are 14 residues in the CDR3. The germline V gene has CDR1 SEHNR and CDR2 FQNEAQ (reference sequence). V lost 4 bases, J lost 1 base, and 1 base stayed unmatched. The CDR3 DNA reads TGTGCCAGCAGCTCAGCGGGGTCCTACAATGAGCAGTTCTTC. It encodes CASSSAGSYNEQFF.